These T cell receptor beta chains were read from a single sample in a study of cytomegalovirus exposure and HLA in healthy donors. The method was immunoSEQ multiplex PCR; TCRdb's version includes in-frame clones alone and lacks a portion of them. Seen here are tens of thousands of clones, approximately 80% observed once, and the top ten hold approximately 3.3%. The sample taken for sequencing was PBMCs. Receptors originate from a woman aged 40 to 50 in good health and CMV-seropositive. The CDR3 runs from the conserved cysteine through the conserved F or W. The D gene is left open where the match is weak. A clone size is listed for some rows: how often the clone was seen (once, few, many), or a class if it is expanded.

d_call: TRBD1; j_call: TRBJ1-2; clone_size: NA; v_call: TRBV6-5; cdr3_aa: CASSLGTGGINYGYTF; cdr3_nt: TGTGCCAGCAGTTTGGGGACAGGGGGAATAAACTATGGCTACACCTTC
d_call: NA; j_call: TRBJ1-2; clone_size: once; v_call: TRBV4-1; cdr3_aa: CASSQESQGDYGYTF; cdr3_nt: TGCGCCAGCAGCCAAGAATCTCAGGGTGACTATGGCTACACCTTC
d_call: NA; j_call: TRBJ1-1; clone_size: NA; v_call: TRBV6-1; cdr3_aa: CASRVWPNTEAFF; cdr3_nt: TGTGCCAGCAGAGTATGGCCCAACACTGAAGCTTTCTTT
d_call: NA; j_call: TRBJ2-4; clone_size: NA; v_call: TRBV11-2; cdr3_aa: CASRDLAKNIQYF; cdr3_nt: TGTGCGTCGAGGGATTTGGCCAAAAACATTCAGTACTTC
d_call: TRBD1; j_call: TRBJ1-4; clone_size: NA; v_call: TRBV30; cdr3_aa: CAWSVGTGVGEKLFF; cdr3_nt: TGTGCCTGGAGTGTAGGGACAGGGGTTGGAGAAAAACTGTTTTTT
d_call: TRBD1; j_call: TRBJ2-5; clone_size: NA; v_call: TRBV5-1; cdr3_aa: CASSIGQGSQETQYF; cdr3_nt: TGCGCCAGCAGCATAGGACAGGGGAGCCAAGAGACCCAGTACTTC
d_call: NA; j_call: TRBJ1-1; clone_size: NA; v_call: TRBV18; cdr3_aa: CASSPGSGIGEAFF; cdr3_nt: TGTGCCAGCTCACCGGGCAGCGGTATTGGTGAAGCTTTCTTT
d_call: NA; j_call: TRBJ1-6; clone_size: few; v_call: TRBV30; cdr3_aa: CAWSVREGSPLHF; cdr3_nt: TGTGCCTGGAGTGTACGGGAGGGTTCACCCCTCCACTTT
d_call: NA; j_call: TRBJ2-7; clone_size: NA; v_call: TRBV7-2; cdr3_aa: CASSQDSYEQYF; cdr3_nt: TGTGCCAGCAGCCAGGACAGCTACGAGCAGTACTTC
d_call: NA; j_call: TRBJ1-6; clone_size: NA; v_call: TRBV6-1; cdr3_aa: CASSEVIAAVVSPLHF; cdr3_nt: TGTGCCAGCAGTGAAGTTATAGCAGCCGTCGTATCACCCCTCCACTTT
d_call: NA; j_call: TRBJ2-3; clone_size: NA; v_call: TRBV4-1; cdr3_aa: CASSQDPPQGLTDTQYF; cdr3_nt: TGCGCCAGCAGCCAAGATCCCCCCCAGGGTCTGACAGATACGCAGTATTTT
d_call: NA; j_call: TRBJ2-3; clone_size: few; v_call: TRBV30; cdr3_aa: CAWSEEGVTQYF; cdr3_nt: TGTGCCTGGAGTGAGGAAGGAGTTACGCAGTATTTT
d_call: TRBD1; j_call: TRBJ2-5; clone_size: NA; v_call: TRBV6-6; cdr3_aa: CASSGQGGETQYF; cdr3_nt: TGTGCCAGCAGCGGACAGGGTGGCGAGACCCAGTACTTC
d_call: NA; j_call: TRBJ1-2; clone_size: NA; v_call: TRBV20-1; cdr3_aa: CSARNYGYTF; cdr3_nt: TGCAGTGCACGGAACTATGGCTACACCTTC
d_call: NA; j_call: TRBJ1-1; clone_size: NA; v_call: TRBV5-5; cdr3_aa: CASSRHLTRGGGTEAFF; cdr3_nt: TGTGCCAGCAGCCGACACTTGACGCGGGGGGGTGGGACTGAAGCTTTCTTT
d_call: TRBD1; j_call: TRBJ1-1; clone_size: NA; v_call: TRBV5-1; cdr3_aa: CASSFEQGAGTEAFF; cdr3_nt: TGCGCCAGCAGCTTTGAACAGGGGGCTGGCACTGAAGCTTTCTTT
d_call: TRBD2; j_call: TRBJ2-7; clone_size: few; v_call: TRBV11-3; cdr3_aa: CASSLGGGPSYEQYF; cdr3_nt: TGTGCCAGCAGCTTAGGCGGGGGGCCGTCCTACGAGCAGTACTTC
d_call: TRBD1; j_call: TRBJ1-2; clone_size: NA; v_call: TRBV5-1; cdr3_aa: CASSSPGQGYGYTF; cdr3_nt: TGCGCCAGCAGCTCCCCGGGACAGGGGTATGGCTACACCTTC
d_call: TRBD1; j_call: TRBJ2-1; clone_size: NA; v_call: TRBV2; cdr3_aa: CASSDRTGAYNEQFF; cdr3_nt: TGTGCCAGCAGTGACCGGACAGGGGCCTACAATGAGCAGTTCTTC
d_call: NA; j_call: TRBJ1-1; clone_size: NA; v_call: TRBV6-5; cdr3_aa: CASSAGWNLNTEAFF; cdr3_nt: TGTGCCAGCAGCGCCGGGTGGAACCTTAACACTGAAGCTTTCTTT
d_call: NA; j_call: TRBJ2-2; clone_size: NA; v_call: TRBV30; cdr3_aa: CAWRAGFGTGELFF; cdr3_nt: TGTGCCTGGAGGGCAGGGTTTGGGACCGGGGAGCTGTTTTTT
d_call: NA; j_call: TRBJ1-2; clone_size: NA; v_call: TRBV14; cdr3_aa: CASSQDLGGYGYTF; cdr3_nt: TGTGCCAGCAGCCAAGATCTCGGTGGCTATGGCTACACCTTC
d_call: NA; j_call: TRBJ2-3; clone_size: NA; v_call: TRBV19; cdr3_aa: CASSLQGHHTDTQYF; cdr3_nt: TGTGCCAGTAGCTTACAGGGACACCACACAGATACGCAGTATTTT
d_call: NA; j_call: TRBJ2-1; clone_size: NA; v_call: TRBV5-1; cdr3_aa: CASSFRQGLYNEQFF; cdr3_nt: TGCGCCAGCAGCTTTCGGCAGGGCTTGTACAATGAGCAGTTCTTC
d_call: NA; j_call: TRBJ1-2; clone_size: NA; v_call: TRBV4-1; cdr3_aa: CASSQSFLPAEEGYTF; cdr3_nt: TGCGCCAGCAGCCAATCGTTCCTTCCGGCCGAGGAAGGCTACACCTTC
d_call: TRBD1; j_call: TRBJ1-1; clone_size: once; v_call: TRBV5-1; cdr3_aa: CASSGDRGRAFF; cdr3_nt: TGCGCCAGCAGCGGGGACAGGGGGCGAGCTTTCTTT
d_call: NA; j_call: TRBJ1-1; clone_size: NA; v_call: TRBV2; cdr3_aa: CASRDVTGLTEAFF; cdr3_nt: TGTGCCAGCAGGGACGTTACAGGGCTTACTGAAGCTTTCTTT
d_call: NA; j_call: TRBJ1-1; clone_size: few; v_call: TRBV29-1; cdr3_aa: CSGRQRETEAFF; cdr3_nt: TGCAGCGGGCGACAGAGAGAGACTGAAGCTTTCTTT
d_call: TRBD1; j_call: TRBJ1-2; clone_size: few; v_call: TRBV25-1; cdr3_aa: CASSDRGRSGYTF; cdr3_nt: TGTGCCAGCAGCGACAGGGGGCGAAGCGGCTACACCTTC
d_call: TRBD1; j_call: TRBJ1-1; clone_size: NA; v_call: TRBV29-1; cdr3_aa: CSVTTGGAAEAFF; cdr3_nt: TGCAGCGTCACGACAGGGGGCGCGGCTGAAGCTTTCTTT
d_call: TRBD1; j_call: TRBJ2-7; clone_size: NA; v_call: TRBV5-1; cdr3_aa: CASSFPGGFEQYF; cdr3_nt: TGCGCCAGCAGCTTCCCAGGGGGCTTTGAGCAGTACTTC
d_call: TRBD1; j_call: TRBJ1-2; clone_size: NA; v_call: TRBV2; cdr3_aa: CASSGGQGAYGYTF; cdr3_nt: TGTGCCAGCAGCGGGGGACAGGGGGCTTATGGCTACACCTTC
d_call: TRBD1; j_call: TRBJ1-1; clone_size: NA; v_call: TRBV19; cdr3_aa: CASSSPDRGAEAFF; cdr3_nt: TGTGCCAGTAGTTCCCCAGACAGGGGGGCTGAAGCTTTCTTT
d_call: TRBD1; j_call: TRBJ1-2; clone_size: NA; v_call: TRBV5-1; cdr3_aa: CASSVPGQEYSGYTF; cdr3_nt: TGCGCCAGCAGCGTACCGGGACAGGAGTACAGTGGCTACACCTTC
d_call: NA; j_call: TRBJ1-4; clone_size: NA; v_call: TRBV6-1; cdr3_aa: CASSEGGTGRKLFF; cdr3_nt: TGTGCCAGCAGTGAAGGGGGTACAGGGAGAAAACTGTTTTTT
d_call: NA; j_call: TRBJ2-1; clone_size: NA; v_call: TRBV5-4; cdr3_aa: CASSLALAADNEQFF; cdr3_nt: TGTGCCAGCAGCTTGGCATTAGCCGCGGACAATGAGCAGTTCTTC
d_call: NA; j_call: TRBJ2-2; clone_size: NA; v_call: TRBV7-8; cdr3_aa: CASSRIQGSAGELFF; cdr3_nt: TGTGCCAGCAGCCGAATACAGGGTAGTGCCGGGGAGCTGTTTTTT
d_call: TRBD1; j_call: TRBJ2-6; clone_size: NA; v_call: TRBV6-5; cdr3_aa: CASSPTGAGANVLTF; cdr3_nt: TGTGCCAGCAGCCCTACAGGGGCTGGGGCCAACGTCCTGACTTTC
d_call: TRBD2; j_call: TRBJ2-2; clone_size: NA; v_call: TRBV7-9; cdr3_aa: CSSSSLLAGGNTGELFF; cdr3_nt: TGTTCCAGCAGCTCCCTTCTAGCGGGGGGGAACACCGGGGAGCTGTTTTTT
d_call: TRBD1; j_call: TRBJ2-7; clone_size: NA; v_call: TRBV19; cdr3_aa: CASRDRGTNEQYF; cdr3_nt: TGTGCCAGCAGGGACAGGGGAACAAACGAGCAGTACTTC
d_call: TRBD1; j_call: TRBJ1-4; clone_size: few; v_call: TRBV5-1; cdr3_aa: CASSFTQGSNEKLFF; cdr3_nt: TGCGCCAGCAGCTTCACACAGGGGTCTAATGAAAAACTGTTTTTT
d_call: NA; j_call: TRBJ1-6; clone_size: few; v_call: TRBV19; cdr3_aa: CASSTLAGSYNSPLHF; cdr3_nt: TGTGCCAGTAGTACCCTTGCGGGCTCCTATAATTCACCCCTCCACTTT
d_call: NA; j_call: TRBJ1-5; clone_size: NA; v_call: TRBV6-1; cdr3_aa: CASSVGGGEKPQHF; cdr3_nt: TGTGCCAGCAGTGTGGGAGGAGGTGAAAAGCCCCAGCATTTT
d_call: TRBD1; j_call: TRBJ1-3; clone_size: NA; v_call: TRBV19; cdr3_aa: CASSPTGTGNTIYF; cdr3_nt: TGTGCCAGTAGTCCGACAGGGACTGGAAACACCATATATTTT
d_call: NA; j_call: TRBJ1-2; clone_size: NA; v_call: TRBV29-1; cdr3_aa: CSVQDSYGYTF; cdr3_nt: TGCAGCGTTCAGGACAGCTATGGCTACACCTTC
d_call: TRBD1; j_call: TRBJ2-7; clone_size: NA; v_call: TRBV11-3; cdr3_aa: CASSLYPDRENEQYF; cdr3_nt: TGTGCCAGCAGCTTATACCCGGACAGGGAAAACGAGCAGTACTTC
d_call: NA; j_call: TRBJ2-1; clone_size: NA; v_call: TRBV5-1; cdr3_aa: CASTRTPSVNEQFF; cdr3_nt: TGCGCCAGCACCAGGACCCCTAGCGTCAATGAGCAGTTCTTC
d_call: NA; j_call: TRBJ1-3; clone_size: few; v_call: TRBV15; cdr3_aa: CATSKGMAAGNTIYF; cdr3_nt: TGTGCCACCAGCAAGGGGATGGCCGCTGGAAACACCATATATTTT